The rows below give T cell receptor beta chains drawn from one sample of a study of cytomegalovirus exposure and HLA in healthy donors. Profiled with immunoSEQ multiplex PCR; TCRdb holds only in-frame clones, not every one. The data contain about 100,000 clones, 75% to 85% of them singletons. The sequencing sample was made of PBMCs. These TCRs come from a woman between 35 and 50 years old in good health and CMV-seronegative. The CDR3 runs from the conserved cysteine through the conserved F or W. A D gene is named only where the DNA matches it firmly. Clone size, where shown, is once, few, many, or a class for clones that have expanded.

D gene	clone size	V gene	J gene	CDR3 DNA	CDR3 protein
TRBD2	-	TRBV28	TRBJ2-7	TGTGCCAGCAGTTCGCCGGGGGGGGCTGTCTCCTACGAGCAGTACTTC	CASSSPGGAVSYEQYF
-	-	TRBV9	TRBJ1-5	TGTGCCAGCAGCGTAACAGGCGAGAGTTGGCAGCCCCAGCATTTT	CASSVTGESWQPQHF
-	many	TRBV6-5	TRBJ1-6	TGTGCCAGCAGTGACCGATGGAGAACTTCACCCCTCCACTTT	CASSDRWRTSPLHF
-	-	TRBV28	TRBJ2-3	TGTGCCAGCACCCTCTTGGAGGGGGGGCCAGATACGCAGTATTTT	CASTLLEGGPDTQYF
-	-	TRBV28	TRBJ1-1	TGTGCCAGCAGTTCGTCAGGGCTCTTATCTTTCTTT	CASSSSGLLSFF
-	-	TRBV5-1	TRBJ2-7	TGCGCCAGCAGCTTCCGCGGTTTGGAGTACTTC	CASSFRGLEYF
TRBD2	-	TRBV5-6	TRBJ2-3	TGTGCCAGCAGCTTCGGACTAGCGGCGAGCACAGATACGCAGTATTTT	CASSFGLAASTDTQYF
TRBD1	few	TRBV6-1	TRBJ1-1	TGTGCCAGCACCCGGGACAGGGCGAACACTGAAGCTTTCTTT	CASTRDRANTEAFF
-	-	TRBV9	TRBJ1-2	TGTGCCAGCAGCGTCCTAAACTATGGCTACACCTTC	CASSVLNYGYTF
TRBD1	-	TRBV4-1	TRBJ2-3	TGCGCCAGCAGCCAAACCACAGGGGGTAGCACAGATACGCAGTATTTT	CASSQTTGGSTDTQYF
-	-	TRBV19	TRBJ1-5	TGTGCCAGTAGTCCCTCGTGGGACATTAGCAATCAGCCCCAGCATTTT	CASSPSWDISNQPQHF
TRBD1	-	TRBV9	TRBJ1-6	TGTGCCAGCAGCGTAGCTGGGACAGCTAATTCACCCCTCCACTTT	CASSVAGTANSPLHF
-	-	TRBV10-3	TRBJ2-3	TGTGCCATCAGTGGGACAAGTAGCACAGATACGCAGTATTTT	CAISGTSSTDTQYF
TRBD1	-	TRBV28	TRBJ1-5	TGTGCCAGCAGTTTAACAGGGGGGGGCAATCAGCCCCAGCATTTT	CASSLTGGGNQPQHF
-	-	TRBV30	TRBJ2-2	TGTGCCTGGAATGGAGGAATGAACACCGGGGAGCTGTTTTTT	CAWNGGMNTGELFF
-	-	TRBV19	TRBJ1-5	TGTGCCAGTACCCCCGATGAGGATCAGCCCCAGCATTTT	CASTPDEDQPQHF
TRBD2	-	TRBV7-6	TRBJ2-5	TGTGCCAGCAGCCCCCCGTGGACTAGCTCGGAGACCCAGTACTTC	CASSPPWTSSETQYF
-	-	TRBV10-3	TRBJ1-5	TGTGCCATCAGTGAGTCGGAGGTGCAGCCCCAGCATTTT	CAISESEVQPQHF
TRBD2	once	TRBV5-4	TRBJ2-5	TGTGCCATCCAGGCCGGGACTACACAAGAGACCCAGTACTTC	CAIQAGTTQETQYF
-	-	TRBV28	TRBJ1-2	TGTGCCAGCAGTGCAGGGCGGACAGATTATGGCTACACCTTC	CASSAGRTDYGYTF
TRBD1	-	TRBV6-5	TRBJ2-1	TGTGCCAGCAGTCGAGACAGGGGCAATGAGCAGTTCTTC	CASSRDRGNEQFF
-	-	TRBV6-5	TRBJ1-2	TGTGCCAGCAGTTACGTTTACAGTCAGGATGGCTACACCTTC	CASSYVYSQDGYTF
TRBD1	-	TRBV30	TRBJ2-7	TGTGCCTGCCTCCGGGGGACAGGGATCCTCTACGAGCAGTACTTC	CACLRGTGILYEQYF
TRBD1	once	TRBV30	TRBJ1-2	TGTGCCTGGAGAACCCAGGGGGTTAGGGGTGGCTACACCTTC	CAWRTQGVRGGYTF
TRBD1	-	TRBV9	TRBJ1-1	TGTGCCAGCAGCGTAACAGGGGGCCCAGGGAACACTGAAGCTTTCTTT	CASSVTGGPGNTEAFF
TRBD1	-	TRBV7-9	TRBJ2-1	TGTGCCAGCACCTGGACAGGGGGCTTGAATGAGCAGTTCTTC	CASTWTGGLNEQFF
TRBD2	-	TRBV2	TRBJ2-5	TGTGCCAGCAGAAGGACTAGCGGGGGGGCCGGAGAGACCCAGTACTTC	CASRRTSGGAGETQYF
-	-	TRBV6-5	TRBJ1-2	TGTGCCAGCCGTGCCGGGACACACTATGGCTACACCTTC	CASRAGTHYGYTF
-	-	TRBV27	TRBJ2-6	TGTGCCAGCAGTCACAGGACACTGAGCTCTGGGGCCAACGTCCTGACTTTC	CASSHRTLSSGANVLTF
-	-	TRBV7-7	TRBJ1-1	TGTGCTAGCAGCCGTCGCCGTGGAGGCACTGAAGCTTTCTTT	CASSRRRGGTEAFF
TRBD1	-	TRBV28	TRBJ2-5	TGTGCCAGCAGTGGGACAGGGTTGGGGACCCAGTACTTC	CASSGTGLGTQYF
TRBD1	-	TRBV10-3	TRBJ2-7	TGTGCCATCAGTGGGACAGGGGTATACGAGCAGTACTTC	CAISGTGVYEQYF
TRBD1	-	TRBV9	TRBJ1-6	TGTGCCAGCTGTAGGGGACAGGGGGACTCACCCCTCCACTTT	CASCRGQGDSPLHF
TRBD2	-	TRBV5-6	TRBJ2-3	TGTGCCAGCAGCGCGGGGGGAACTGGAGATACGCAGTATTTT	CASSAGGTGDTQYF
-	once	TRBV19	TRBJ2-2	TGTGCCAGTACCCCCGGTTGGGCAACGAACACCGGGGAGCTGTTTTTT	CASTPGWATNTGELFF
-	-	TRBV2	TRBJ1-1	TGTGCCAGCAGTGAGTTAGGGACTCCGAACACTGAAGCTTTCTTT	CASSELGTPNTEAFF
TRBD1	-	TRBV4-3	TRBJ2-7	TGCGCCAGCAGCCGCAGACAGGGTATCGAGCAGTACTTC	CASSRRQGIEQYF
TRBD2	-	TRBV6-5	TRBJ2-3	TGTGCCAGCACCAAACTAGCGGGGGGGTTAGATACGCAGTATTTT	CASTKLAGGLDTQYF
-	-	TRBV18	TRBJ1-3	TGTGCCAGCTCACGGGACACCTTAAACACCATATATTTT	CASSRDTLNTIYF
TRBD1	-	TRBV15	TRBJ2-1	TGTGCCACCAGCAGAGATCGGACAGGTTACAATGAGCAGTTCTTC	CATSRDRTGYNEQFF
-	few	TRBV4-2	TRBJ1-5	TGTGCCAGCAGCCAAGAATGGCAGAGCAATCAGCCCCAGCATTTT	CASSQEWQSNQPQHF
-	-	TRBV7-9	TRBJ2-5	TGTGCCAGCAGCCTAGGACTCCTGGGAGGAGAGACCCAGTACTTC	CASSLGLLGGETQYF
-	-	TRBV28	TRBJ1-3	TGTGCCAGCAGTTCGACGGGAGCCGCTGGAAACACCATATATTTT	CASSSTGAAGNTIYF
TRBD1	-	TRBV12-5	TRBJ2-3	TGTGCTAGTGGAACCGGACAGGGGGGCACAGATACGCAGTATTTT	CASGTGQGGTDTQYF